This T cell receptor beta chain originates from a study of T cell responses to AZD1222 COVID-19 vaccine. The method was immunoSEQ multiplex PCR; TCRdb's version includes in-frame clones alone and lacks a portion of them. The data show 110,000 to 150,000 clones, about 92% seen once. As for this clone: Antigen: not known.

V dropped 0 bases and J dropped 5 bases, with 4 bases sitting between them. CDR3 length: 13 amino acids. CDR1 MNHEY and CDR2 SVGAGI come from the germline V gene. General study results and limits: At study baseline, merely more than 5 AZD1222 recipients were seropositive. Repertoires in all cases were sampled only once the peak T cell response had passed. Regions 160-218 and 743-854 held dominance among vaccine-associated CD4 TCRs, which spanned spike.

This clonotype was sampled from an adult in good health. Sequencing used peripheral blood, obtained on day 0 of AZD1222 vaccination. The chain couples TRBV6-5 to TRBJ2-2; D gene ambiguous. CDR3 nucleotide sequence: TGTGCCAGCAGTTACTCTAGGACCGGGGAGCTGTTTTTT. Encoded protein: CASSYSRTGELFF.